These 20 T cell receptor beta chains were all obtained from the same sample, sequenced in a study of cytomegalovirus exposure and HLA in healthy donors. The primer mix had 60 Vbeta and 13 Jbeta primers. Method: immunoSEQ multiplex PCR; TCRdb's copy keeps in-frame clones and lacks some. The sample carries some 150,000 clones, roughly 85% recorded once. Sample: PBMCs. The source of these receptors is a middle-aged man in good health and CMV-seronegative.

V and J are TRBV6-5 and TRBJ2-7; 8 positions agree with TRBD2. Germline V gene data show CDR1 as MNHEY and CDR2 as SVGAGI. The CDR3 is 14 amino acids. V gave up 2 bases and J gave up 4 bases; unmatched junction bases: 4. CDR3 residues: CASSYDLAGYEQYF. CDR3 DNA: TGTGCCAGCAGTTACGACCTAGCGGGTTACGAGCAGTACTTC.

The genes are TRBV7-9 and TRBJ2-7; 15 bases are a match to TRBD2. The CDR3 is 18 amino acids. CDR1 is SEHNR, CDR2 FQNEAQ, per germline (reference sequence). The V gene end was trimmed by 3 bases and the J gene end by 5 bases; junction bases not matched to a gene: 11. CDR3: CASSFLVGGLAGGDEQYF. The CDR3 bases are TGTGCCAGCAGCTTTCTGGTCGGGGGACTAGCGGGAGGAGACGAGCAGTACTTC.

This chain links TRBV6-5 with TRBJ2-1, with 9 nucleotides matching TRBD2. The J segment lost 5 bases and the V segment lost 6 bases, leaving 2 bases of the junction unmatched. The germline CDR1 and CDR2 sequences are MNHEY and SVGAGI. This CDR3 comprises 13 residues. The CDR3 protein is CASRREGHNEQFF. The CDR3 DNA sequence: TGTGCCAGCAGGCGGGAGGGGCACAATGAGCAGTTCTTC.

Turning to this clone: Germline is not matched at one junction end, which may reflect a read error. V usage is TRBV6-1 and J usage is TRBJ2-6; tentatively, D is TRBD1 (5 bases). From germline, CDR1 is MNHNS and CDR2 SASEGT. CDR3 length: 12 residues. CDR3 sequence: CASKSGANGLTF. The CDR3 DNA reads TGTGCCAGCAAGTCTGGGGCCAACGGCCTGACTTTC.

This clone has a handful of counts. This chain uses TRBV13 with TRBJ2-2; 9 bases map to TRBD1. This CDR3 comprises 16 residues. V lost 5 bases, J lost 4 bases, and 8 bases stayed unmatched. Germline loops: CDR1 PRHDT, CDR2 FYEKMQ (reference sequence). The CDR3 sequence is CASSTRTGAGTGELFF. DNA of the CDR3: TGTGCCAGCAGCACCCGGACAGGGGCGGGCACCGGGGAGCTGTTTTTT.

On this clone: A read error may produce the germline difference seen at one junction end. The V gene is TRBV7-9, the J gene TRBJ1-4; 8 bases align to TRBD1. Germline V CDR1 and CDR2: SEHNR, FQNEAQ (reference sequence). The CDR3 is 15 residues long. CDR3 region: CSSSDQTGGEEKLFF. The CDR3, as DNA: TGTTCCAGCAGCGACCAAACAGGGGGTGAGGAAAAACTGTTTTTT.

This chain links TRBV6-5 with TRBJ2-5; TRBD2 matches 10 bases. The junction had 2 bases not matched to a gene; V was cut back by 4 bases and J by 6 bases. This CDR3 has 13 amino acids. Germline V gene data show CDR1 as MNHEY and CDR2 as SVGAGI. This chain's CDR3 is CASSWTSGQTQYF. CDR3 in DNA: TGTGCCAGCAGTTGGACTAGCGGTCAGACCCAGTACTTC.

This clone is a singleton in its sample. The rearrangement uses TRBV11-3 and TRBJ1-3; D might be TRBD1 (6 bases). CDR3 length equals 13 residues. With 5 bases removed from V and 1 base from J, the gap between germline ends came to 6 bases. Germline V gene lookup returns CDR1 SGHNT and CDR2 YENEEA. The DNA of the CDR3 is TGTGCCAGCAGCACAGGGTCTGGAAACACCATATATTTT. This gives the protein CASSTGSGNTIYF.

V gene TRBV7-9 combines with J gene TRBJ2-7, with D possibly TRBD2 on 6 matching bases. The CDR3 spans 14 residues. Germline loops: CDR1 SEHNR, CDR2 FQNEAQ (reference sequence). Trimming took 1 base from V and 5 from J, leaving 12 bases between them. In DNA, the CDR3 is TGTGCCAGCAGCTTAGAAAGACTAGAGGACGAGCAGTACTTC. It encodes CASSLERLEDEQYF. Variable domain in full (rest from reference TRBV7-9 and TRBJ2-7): DTGVSQNPRHKITKRGQNVTFRCDPISEHNRLYWYRQTLGQGPEFLTYFQNEAQLEKSRLLSDRFSAERPKGSFSTLEIQRTEQGDSAMYLCASSLERLEDEQYFGPGTRLTVT.

DNA for the CDR3: TGTGCCATCAGCAGGGACTTGCAAGAGACCCAGTACTTC. Its translation is CAISRDLQETQYF. The gene calls are TRBV10-3 and TRBJ2-5; TRBD2 might be the D (6 bases). The CDR3 contains 13 residues. With 6 bases removed from V and 2 bases from J, the gap between germline ends came to 10 bases. Germline V CDR1 and CDR2: ENHRY, SYGVKD.

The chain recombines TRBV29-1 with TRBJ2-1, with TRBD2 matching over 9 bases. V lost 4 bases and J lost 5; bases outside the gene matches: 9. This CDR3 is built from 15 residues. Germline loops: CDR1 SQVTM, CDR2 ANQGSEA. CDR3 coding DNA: TGCAGCGTTGCCCATCCGACTAGCGGTAACAATGAGCAGTTCTTC. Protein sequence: CSVAHPTSGNNEQFF.

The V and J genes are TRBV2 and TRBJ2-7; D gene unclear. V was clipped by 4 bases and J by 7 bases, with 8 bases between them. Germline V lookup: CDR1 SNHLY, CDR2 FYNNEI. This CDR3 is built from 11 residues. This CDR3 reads CASSVLVEQYF. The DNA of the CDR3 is TGTGCCAGCAGTGTCCTAGTTGAGCAGTACTTC.

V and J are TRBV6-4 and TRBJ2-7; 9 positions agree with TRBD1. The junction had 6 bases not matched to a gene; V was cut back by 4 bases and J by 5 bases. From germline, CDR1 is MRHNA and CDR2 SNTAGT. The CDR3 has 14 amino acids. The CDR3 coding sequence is TGTGCCAGCAGTGCCACAGGGGGCTGGGACGAGCAGTACTTC. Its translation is CASSATGGWDEQYF.

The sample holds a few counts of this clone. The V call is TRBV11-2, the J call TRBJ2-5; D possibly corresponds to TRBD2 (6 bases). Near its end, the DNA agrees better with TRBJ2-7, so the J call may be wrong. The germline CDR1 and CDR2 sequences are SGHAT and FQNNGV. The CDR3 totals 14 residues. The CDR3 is CASSTRDSPYEQYF. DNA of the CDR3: TGTGCCAGCAGCACGAGGGACTCTCCCTACGAGCAGTACTTC.

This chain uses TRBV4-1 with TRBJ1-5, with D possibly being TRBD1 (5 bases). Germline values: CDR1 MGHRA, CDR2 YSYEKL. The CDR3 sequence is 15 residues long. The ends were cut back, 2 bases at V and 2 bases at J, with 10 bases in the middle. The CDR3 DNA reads TGCGCCAGCAGCCAATACTCGGGGGGCAATCAGCCCCAGCATTTT. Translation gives CASSQYSGGNQPQHF.

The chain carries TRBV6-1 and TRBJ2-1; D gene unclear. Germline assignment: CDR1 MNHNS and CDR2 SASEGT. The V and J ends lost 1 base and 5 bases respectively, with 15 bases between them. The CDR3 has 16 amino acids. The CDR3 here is CASSEVRFARDNEQFF. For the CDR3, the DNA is TGTGCCAGCAGTGAAGTACGGTTCGCAAGAGACAATGAGCAGTTCTTC.

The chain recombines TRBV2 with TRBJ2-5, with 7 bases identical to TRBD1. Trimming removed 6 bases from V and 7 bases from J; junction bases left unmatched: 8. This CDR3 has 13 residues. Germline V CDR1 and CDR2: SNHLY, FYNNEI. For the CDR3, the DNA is TGTGCCAGCAGAACTACAGGGGTTGGGACCCAGTACTTC. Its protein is CASRTTGVGTQYF.

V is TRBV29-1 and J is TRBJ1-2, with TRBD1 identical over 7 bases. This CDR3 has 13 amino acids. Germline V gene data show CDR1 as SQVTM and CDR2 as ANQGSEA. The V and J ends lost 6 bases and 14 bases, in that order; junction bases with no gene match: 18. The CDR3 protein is CSVGDSSRPQHTF. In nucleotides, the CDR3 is TGCAGCGTCGGGGACAGCTCGAGACCCCAACATACCTTC.

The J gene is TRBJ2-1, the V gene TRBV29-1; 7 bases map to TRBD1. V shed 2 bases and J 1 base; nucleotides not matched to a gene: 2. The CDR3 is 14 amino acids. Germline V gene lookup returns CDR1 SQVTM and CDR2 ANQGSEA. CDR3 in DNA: TGCAGCGTTGAACTGACAGGGTCCTACAATGAGCAGTTCTTC. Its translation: CSVELTGSYNEQFF.

CDR3 residues: CASSPTTGDEQYF. DNA of the CDR3: TGTGCCAGCAGCCCGACAACAGGAGACGAGCAGTACTTC. This rearrangement joins TRBV7-9 to TRBJ2-7, with a weak D call TRBD1 (5 bases). CDR1 and CDR2 (germline): SEHNR, FQNEAQ (reference sequence). This CDR3 region has 13 residues. Deletions cut 5 bases from V and 5 bases from J, with 13 bases between.